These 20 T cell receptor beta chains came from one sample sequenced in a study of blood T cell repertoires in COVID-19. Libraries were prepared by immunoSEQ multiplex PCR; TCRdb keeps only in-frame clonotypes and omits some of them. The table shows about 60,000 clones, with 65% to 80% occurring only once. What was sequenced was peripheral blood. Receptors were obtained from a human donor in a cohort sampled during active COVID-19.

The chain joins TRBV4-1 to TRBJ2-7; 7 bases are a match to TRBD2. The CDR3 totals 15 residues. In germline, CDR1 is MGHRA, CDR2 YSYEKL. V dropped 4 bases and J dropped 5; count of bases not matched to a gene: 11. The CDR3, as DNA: TGCGCCAGCAGCCTCAGAGGGCGGGAGCTGGACGAGCAGTACTTC. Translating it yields CASSLRGRELDEQYF.

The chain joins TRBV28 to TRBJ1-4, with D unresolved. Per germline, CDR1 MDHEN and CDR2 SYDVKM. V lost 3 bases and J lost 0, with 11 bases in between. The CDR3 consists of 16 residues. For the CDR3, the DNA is TGTGCCAGCAGTTTTGCGGAAACCCCAACTAATGAAAAACTGTTTTTT. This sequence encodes CASSFAETPTNEKLFF.

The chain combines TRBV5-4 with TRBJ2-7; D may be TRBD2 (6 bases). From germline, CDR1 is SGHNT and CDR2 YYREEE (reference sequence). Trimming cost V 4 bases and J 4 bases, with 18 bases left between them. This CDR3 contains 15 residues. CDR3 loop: CASSPGRDGLYEQYF. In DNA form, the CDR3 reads TGTGCCAGCAGCCCGGGCCGGGACGGACTATACGAGCAGTACTTC.

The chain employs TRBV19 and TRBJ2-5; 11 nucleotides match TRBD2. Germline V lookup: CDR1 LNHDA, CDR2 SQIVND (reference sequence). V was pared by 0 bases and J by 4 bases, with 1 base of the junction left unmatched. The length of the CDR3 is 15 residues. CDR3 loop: CASSIDLAGGETQYF. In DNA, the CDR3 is TGTGCCAGTAGTATAGATCTAGCGGGAGGAGAGACCCAGTACTTC.

This CDR3 reads CASSLAGTSGYNEQFF. The CDR3 bases are TGTGCCAGCAGCTTAGCAGGGACTAGCGGCTACAATGAGCAGTTCTTC. J is TRBJ2-1 and V is TRBV7-2; 11 bases align to TRBD2. The CDR3 covers 16 residues. The junction had 1 base not matched to a gene; V was cut back by 0 bases and J by 3 bases. CDR1 is SGHTA, CDR2 FQGNSA, per germline.

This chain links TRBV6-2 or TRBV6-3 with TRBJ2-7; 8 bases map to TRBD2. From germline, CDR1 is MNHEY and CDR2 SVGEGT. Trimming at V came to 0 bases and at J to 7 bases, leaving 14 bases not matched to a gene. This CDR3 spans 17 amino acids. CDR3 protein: CASSYSPGEREFIEQYF. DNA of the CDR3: TGTGCCAGCAGTTACTCACCCGGGGAGCGGGAGTTTATAGAGCAGTACTTC.

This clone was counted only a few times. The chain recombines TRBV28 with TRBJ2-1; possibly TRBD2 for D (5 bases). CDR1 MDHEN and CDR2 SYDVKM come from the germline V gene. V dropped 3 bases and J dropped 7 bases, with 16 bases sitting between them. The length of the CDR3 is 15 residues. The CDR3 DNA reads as TGTGCCAGCAGTTTCATGGGAGTCCCTCCAAATGAGCAGTTCTTC. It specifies CASSFMGVPPNEQFF.

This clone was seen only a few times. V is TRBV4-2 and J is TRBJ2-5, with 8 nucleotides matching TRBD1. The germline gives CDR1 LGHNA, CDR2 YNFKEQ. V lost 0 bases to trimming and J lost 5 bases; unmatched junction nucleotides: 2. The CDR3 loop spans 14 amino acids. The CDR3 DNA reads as TGTGCCAGCAGCCAAGATTGGGACAGGGAGACCCAGTACTTC. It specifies CASSQDWDRETQYF.

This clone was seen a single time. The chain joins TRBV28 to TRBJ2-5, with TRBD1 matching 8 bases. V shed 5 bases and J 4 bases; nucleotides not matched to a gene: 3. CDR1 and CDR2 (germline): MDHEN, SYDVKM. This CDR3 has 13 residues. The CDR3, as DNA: TGTGCCAGCAGTCCAGGGGGCGCAGAGACCCAGTACTTC. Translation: CASSPGGAETQYF.

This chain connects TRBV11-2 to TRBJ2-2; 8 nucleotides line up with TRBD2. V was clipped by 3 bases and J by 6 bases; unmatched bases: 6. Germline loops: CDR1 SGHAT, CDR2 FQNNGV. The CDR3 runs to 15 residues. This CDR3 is CASSLSGSGAGELFF. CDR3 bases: TGTGCCAGCAGCTTGAGCGGGAGTGGGGCCGGGGAGCTGTTTTTT.

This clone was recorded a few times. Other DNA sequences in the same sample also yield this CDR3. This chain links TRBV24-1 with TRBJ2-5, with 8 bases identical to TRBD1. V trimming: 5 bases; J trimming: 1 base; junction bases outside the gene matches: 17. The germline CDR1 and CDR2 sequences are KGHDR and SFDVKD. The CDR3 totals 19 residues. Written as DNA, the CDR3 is TGTGCCACCAGTGGCCGACCCTCCCAGGGACAGGCCATCCAAGAGACCCAGTACTTC. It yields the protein CATSGRPSQGQAIQETQYF.

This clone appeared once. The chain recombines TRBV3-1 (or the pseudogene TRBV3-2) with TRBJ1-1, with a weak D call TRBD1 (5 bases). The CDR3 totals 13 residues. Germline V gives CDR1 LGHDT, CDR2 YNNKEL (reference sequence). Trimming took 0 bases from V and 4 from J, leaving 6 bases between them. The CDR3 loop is CASSQEQATEAFF. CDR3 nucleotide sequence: TGTGCCAGCAGCCAAGAACAGGCCACTGAAGCTTTCTTT.

In nucleotides, the CDR3 is TGCGCCAGCAGCCCCGGGACAGGTATTGGACAGCCCCAGCATTTT. Translating gives CASSPGTGIGQPQHF. The V gene is TRBV5-1, the J gene TRBJ1-5; TRBD1 agrees at 8 bases. CDR3 size: 15 residues. Looked up from germline, CDR1 is SGHRS and CDR2 is YFSETQ. V lost 4 bases, J lost 7 bases, and 10 bases stayed unmatched.

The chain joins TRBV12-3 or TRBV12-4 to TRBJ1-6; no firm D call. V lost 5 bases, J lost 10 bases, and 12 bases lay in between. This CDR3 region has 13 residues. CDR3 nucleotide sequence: TGTGCCAGCAGTGGAGGCGGTGCCTCACCCCTCCACTTT. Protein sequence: CASSGGGASPLHF.

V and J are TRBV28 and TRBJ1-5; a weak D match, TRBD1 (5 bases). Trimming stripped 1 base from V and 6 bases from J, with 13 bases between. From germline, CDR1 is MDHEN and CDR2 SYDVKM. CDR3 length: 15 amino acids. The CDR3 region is CASSLYRSGGQPQHF. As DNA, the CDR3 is TGTGCCAGCAGTTTATACAGGAGTGGCGGTCAGCCCCAGCATTTT.

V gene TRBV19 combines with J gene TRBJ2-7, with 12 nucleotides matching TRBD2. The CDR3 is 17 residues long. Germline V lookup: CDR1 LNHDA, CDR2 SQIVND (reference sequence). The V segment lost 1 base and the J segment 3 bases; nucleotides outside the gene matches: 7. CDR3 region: CASSIAGTSGSYYEQYF. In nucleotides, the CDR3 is TGTGCCAGTAGTATAGCCGGGACTAGCGGGTCATACTACGAGCAGTACTTC. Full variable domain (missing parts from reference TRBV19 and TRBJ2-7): DGGITQSPKYLFRKEGQNVTLSCEQNLNHDAMYWYRQDPGQGLRLIYYSQIVNDFQKGDIAEGYSVSREKKESFPLTVTSAQKNPTAFYLCASSIAGTSGSYYEQYFGPGTRLTVT.

The CDR3: CASSFSIQTPVQAVGDYGYTF. The CDR3 DNA is TGTGCCAGCAGTTTCTCGATCCAAACCCCAGTACAGGCGGTCGGAGACTATGGCTACACCTTC. The gene calls are TRBV27 and TRBJ1-2; D is possibly TRBD1 (5 bases). The germline V and J ends were trimmed by 3 bases and 3 bases, with 32 bases remaining between them. This CDR3 is 21 amino acids long. Germline V gene sequence: CDR1 MNHEY, CDR2 SMNVEV (reference sequence).

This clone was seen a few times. The chain's CDR3 is CASSVGWRGAYEQYF. The CDR3 DNA reads as TGTGCCAGCAGCGTGGGCTGGCGGGGGGCCTACGAGCAGTACTTC. The chain uses TRBV9 and TRBJ2-7; TRBD2 agrees at 8 bases. The CDR3 is 15 amino acids. Germline lookup yields CDR1 SGDLS and CDR2 YYNGEE. The junction had 6 bases not matched to a gene; V was cut back by 2 bases and J by 2 bases.

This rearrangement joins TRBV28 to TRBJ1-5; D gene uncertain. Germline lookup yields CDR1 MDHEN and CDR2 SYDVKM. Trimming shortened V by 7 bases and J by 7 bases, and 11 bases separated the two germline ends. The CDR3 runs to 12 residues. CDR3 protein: CASISAGQPQHF. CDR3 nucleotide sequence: TGTGCCAGCATCAGCGCTGGACAGCCCCAGCATTTT.

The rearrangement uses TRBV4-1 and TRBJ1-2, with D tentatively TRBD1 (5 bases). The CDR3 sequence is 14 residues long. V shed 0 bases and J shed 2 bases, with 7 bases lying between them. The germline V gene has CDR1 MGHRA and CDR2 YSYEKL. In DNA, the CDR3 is TGCGCCAGCAGCCAAGATCGGGGGAACTATGGCTACACCTTC. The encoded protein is CASSQDRGNYGYTF.